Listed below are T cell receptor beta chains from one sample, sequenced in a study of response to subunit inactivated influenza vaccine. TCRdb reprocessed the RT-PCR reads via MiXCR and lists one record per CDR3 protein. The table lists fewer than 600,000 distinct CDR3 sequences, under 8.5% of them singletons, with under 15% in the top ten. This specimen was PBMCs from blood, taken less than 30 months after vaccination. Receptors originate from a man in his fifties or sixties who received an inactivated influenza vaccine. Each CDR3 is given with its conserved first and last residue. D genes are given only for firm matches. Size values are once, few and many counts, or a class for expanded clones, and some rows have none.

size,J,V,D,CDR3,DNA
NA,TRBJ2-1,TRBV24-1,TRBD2,CATSGRSLAGADEQFF,TGTGCCACCAGTGGGCGAAGTCTAGCGGGAGCGGATGAGCAGTTCTTC
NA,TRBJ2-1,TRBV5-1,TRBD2,CASSLRTSFNEQFF,TGCGCCAGCAGCTTGAGGACTAGCTTTAATGAGCAGTTCTTC
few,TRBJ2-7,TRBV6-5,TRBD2,CASSYSTSGSSYEQYF,TGTGCCAGCAGTTACTCGACTAGCGGGAGCTCCTACGAGCAGTACTTC
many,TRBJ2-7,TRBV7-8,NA,CASSSRAVGMGSYEQYF,TGTGCCAGCAGCTCCCGGGCCGTAGGGATGGGGTCCTACGAGCAGTACTTC
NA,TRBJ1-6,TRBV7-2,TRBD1,CASSQTGGGNSPLHF,TGTGCCAGCAGCCAGACAGGGGGCGGAAATTCACCCCTCCACTTT
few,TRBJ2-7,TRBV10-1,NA,CASSETTFGTYF,TGCGCCAGCAGTGAGACGACCTTCGGGACGTACTTC
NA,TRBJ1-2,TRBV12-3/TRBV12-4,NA,CASSNSGTYGYTF,TGTGCCAGCAGTAACAGCGGCACCTATGGCTACACCTTC
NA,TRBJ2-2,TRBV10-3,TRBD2,CAISERPAGAPGTGELFF,TGTGCCATCAGTGAGAGGCCAGCGGGGGCGCCGGGGACCGGGGAGCTGTTTTTT
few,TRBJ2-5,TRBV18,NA,CASSPTMKETQYF,TGTGCCAGCTCCCCGACTATGAAAGAGACCCAGTACTTC
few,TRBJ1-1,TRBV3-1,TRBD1,CASRGTGLNTEAFF,TGTGCCAGCAGAGGGACAGGTTTGAACACTGAAGCTTTCTTT
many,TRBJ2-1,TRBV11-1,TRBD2,CASSLGRGRRNEQFF,TGTGCCAGCAGCTTGGGGAGGGGACGTAGGAATGAGCAGTTCTTC
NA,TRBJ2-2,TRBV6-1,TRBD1,CASRPQGAANTGELFF,TGTGCCAGCAGGCCACAGGGGGCGGCGAACACCGGGGAGCTGTTTTTT
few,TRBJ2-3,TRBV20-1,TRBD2,CSARDPWGLAVETQYF,TGCAGTGCTAGAGATCCGTGGGGACTAGCGGTCGAAACGCAGTATTTT
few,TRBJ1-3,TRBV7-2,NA,CASSTSARNRNTIYF,TGTGCCAGCAGCACCTCGGCCCGAAACCGAAACACCATATATTTT
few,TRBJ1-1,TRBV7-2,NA,CASSLQPYGGGTEAFF,TGTGCCAGCAGCCTACAGCCCTACGGGGGGGGTACTGAAGCTTTCTTT
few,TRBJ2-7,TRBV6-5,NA,CASSYSKAGYEQYF,TGTGCCAGCAGTTACTCGAAGGCAGGCTACGAGCAGTACTTC
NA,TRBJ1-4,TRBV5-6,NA,CASSLRTSTNEKLFF,TGTGCCAGCAGCCTTCGGACATCAACTAATGAAAAACTGTTTTTT
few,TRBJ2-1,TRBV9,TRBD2,CASSQVAGLYNEQFF,TGTGCCAGCAGCCAGGTAGCGGGCCTTTACAATGAGCAGTTCTTC
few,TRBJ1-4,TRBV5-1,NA,CASSAGQTATNEKLFF,TGCGCCAGCAGCGCCGGACAGACTGCAACTAATGAAAAACTGTTTTTT
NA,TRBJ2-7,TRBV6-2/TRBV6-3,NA,CASSDRNEQYF,TGTGCCAGCAGTGATAGGAACGAGCAGTACTTC
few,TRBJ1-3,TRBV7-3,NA,CASSLTGIGWDTIYF,TGTGCCAGCAGCTTAACGGGAATCGGATGGGACACCATATATTTT
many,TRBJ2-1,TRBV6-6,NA,CASSYEASSYNEQFF,TGTGCCAGCAGTTACGAGGCTAGCTCCTACAATGAGCAGTTCTTC
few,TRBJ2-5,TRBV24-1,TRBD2,CATSETSGAQETQYF,TGTGCCACCAGTGAGACTAGCGGGGCTCAAGAGACCCAGTACTTC